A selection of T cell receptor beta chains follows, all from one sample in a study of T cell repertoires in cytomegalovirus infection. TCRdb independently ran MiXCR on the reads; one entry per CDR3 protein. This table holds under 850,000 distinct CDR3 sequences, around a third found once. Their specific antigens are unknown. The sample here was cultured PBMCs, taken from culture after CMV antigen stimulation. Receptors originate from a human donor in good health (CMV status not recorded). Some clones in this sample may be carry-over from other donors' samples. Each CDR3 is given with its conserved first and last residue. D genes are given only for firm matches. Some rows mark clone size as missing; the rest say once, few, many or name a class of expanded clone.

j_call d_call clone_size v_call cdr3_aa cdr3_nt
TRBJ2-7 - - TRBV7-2 CASSLVLMNYEQYF TGTGCCAGCAGCTTAGTACTCATGAATTACGAGCAGTACTTC
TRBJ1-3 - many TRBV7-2 CASSLVPEGASGNTIYF TGTGCCAGCAGCTTAGTCCCAGAAGGGGCAAGTGGAAACACCATATATTTT
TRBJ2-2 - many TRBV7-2 CASSPRTANTGELFF TGTGCCAGCAGCCCGCGGACAGCAAACACCGGGGAGCTGTTTTTT
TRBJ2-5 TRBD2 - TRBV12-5 CASGPPREPGQETQYF TGTGCTAGTGGTCCTCCGCGGGAGCCGGGGCAAGAGACCCAGTACTTC
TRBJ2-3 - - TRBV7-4 CASKGWGDTDTQYF TGTGCCAGCAAGGGTTGGGGGGACACAGATACGCAGTATTTT
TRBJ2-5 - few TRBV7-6 CASSLLGMETQYF TGTGCCAGCAGCTTACTGGGAATGGAGACCCAGTACTTC
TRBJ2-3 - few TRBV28 CASSPVEGGTDTQYF TGTGCCAGCAGTCCCGTTGAGGGCGGAACAGATACGCAGTATTTT
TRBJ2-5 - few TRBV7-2 CASSLAGQLTQYF TGTGCCAGCAGCTTAGCAGGACAACTAACCCAGTACTTC
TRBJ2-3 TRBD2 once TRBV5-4 CASSSGRGGNTDTQYF TGTGCCAGCAGCTCGGGTCGCGGGGGGAATACAGATACGCAGTATTTT
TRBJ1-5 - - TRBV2 CASMRDGIDEPQHF TGTGCCAGCATGAGGGACGGTATTGACGAGCCCCAGCATTTT
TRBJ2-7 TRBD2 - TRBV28 CASSLSSPSGAGYEQYF TGTGCCAGCAGTTTATCCTCTCCTAGCGGGGCCGGATACGAGCAGTACTTC
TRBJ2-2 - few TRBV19 CASSIQGPGELFF TGTGCCAGTAGTATCCAGGGACCTGGGGAGCTGTTTTTT
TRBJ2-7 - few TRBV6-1 CASRQPTGAGPFYEQYF TGTGCCAGCAGGCAGCCCACGGGTGCAGGCCCTTTCTACGAGCAGTACTTC
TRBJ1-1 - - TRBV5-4 CASSLAETVSFEAFF TGTGCCAGCAGCTTGGCCGAGACAGTATCATTTGAAGCTTTCTTT
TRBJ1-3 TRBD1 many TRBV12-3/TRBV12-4 CASSTGAGNTIYF TGTGCCAGCAGTACAGGGGCTGGAAACACCATATATTTT
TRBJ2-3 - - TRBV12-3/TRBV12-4 CASSLGSPGGLQYF TGTGCCAGCAGTTTGGGGTCTCCTGGTGGGCTGCAGTATTTT
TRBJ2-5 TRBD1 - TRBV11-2 CASSSIKSGTGGRETQYF TGTGCCAGCAGCTCAATCAAATCCGGGACAGGGGGCAGAGAGACCCAGTACTTC
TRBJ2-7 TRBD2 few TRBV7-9 CASAGRGGTYEQYF TGTGCCAGCGCTGGCCGGGGGGGCACGTACGAGCAGTACTTC
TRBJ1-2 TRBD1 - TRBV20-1 CTGQGNGYTF TGCACCGGACAGGGGAATGGCTACACCTTC
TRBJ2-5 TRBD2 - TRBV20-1 CSASNSGGGKETQYF TGCAGTGCTAGTAACAGCGGGGGGGGAAAAGAGACCCAGTACTTC
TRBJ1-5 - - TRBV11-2 CASSNDRQNSNQPQHF TGTGCCAGCAGCAACGACAGGCAGAATAGCAATCAGCCCCAGCATTTT
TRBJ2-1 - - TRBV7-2 CASSLRSNEQFF TGTGCCAGCAGCTTAAGATCGAATGAGCAGTTCTTC
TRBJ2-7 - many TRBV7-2 CASSFEGEQYF TGTGCCAGCAGCTTCGAGGGGGAGCAGTACTTC
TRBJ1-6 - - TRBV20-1 CSARDPGAFSPLHF TGCAGTGCTAGAGATCCCGGGGCCTTTTCACCCCTCCACTTT
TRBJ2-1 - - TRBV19 CASGPGFRSYNEQFF TGTGCCAGTGGCCCCGGGTTCCGCTCCTACAATGAGCAGTTCTTC
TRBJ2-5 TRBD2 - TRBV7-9 CATGLAGGETQYF TGTGCCACGGGACTAGCGGGGGGAGAGACCCAGTACTTC
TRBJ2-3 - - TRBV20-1 CSARRISTDTQYF TGCAGTGCCAGACGGATAAGCACAGATACGCAGTATTTT
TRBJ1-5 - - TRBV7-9 CASSLAAGGGPQHF TGTGCCAGCAGCTTAGCAGCTGGGGGTGGGCCCCAGCATTTT
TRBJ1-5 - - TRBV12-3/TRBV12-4 CASTNPGGNQPQHF TGTGCCAGCACCAACCCCGGGGGTAATCAGCCCCAGCATTTT
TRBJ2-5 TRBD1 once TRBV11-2 CASSPDRAQYF TGTGCCAGCAGCCCAGACAGGGCCCAGTACTTC
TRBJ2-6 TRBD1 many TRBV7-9 CASSFRDRGTGANVLTF TGTGCCAGCAGCTTCCGGGACAGGGGAACTGGGGCCAACGTCCTGACTTTC
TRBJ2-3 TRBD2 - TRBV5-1 CASSSTGGVTDTQYF TGCGCCAGCAGCTCCACCGGGGGGGTCACAGATACGCAGTATTTT
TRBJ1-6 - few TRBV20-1 CSARGWEVLSSYNSPLHF TGCAGTGCTAGAGGTTGGGAGGTGTTAAGCTCCTATAATTCACCCCTCCACTTT
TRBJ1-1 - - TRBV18 CASSPSSGGGTEAFF TGTGCCAGCTCACCATCGTCAGGAGGGGGAACTGAAGCTTTCTTT
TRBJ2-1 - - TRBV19 CAGSKNLYNEQFF TGTGCCGGAAGCAAAAACCTTTACAATGAGCAGTTCTTC
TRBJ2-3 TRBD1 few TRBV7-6 CASGDRTTDTQYF TGTGCCAGCGGGGACAGGACGACAGATACGCAGTATTTT
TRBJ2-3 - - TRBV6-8 CASSYPPRDRTDTQYF TGTGCCAGCAGTTACCCCCCCAGAGATCGGACAGATACGCAGTATTTT
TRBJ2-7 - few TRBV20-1 CSASRSGDRYEQYF TGCAGTGCTAGTAGGTCAGGGGATAGGTACGAGCAGTACTTC
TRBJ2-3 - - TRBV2 CASTDGPSTDTQYF TGTGCCAGCACGGATGGACCTAGCACAGATACGCAGTATTTT
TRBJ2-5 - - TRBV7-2 CASSLSWSQETQYF TGTGCCAGCAGCTTATCTTGGAGCCAAGAGACCCAGTACTTC
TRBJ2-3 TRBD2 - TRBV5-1 CASSLPSGGRSADTQYF TGCGCCAGCAGCTTACCTAGCGGGGGGCGTTCGGCAGATACGCAGTATTTT
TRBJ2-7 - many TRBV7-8 CASSLVIRRTVDYEQYF TGTGCCAGCAGCTTAGTGATTAGGAGGACAGTTGACTACGAGCAGTACTTC
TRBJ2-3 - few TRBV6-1 CASSELALSTDTQYF TGTGCCAGCAGTGAATTGGCATTGAGCACAGATACGCAGTATTTT
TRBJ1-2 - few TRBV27 CASSSWDKINYGYTF TGTGCCAGCAGTTCTTGGGACAAAATTAACTATGGCTACACCTTC
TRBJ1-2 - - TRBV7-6 CASSLNWQEGGYGYTF TGTGCCAGCAGCCTAAATTGGCAGGAGGGGGGCTATGGCTACACCTTC